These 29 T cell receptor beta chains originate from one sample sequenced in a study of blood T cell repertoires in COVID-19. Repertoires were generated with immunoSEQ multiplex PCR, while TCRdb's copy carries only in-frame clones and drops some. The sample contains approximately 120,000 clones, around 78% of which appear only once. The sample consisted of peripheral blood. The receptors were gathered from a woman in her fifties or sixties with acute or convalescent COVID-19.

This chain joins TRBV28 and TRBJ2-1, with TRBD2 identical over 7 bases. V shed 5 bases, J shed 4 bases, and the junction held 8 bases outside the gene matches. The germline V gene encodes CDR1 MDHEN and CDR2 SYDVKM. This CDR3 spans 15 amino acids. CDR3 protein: CASSPGLGGYNEQFF. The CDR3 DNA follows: TGTGCCAGCAGTCCTGGACTAGGAGGGTACAATGAGCAGTTCTTC.

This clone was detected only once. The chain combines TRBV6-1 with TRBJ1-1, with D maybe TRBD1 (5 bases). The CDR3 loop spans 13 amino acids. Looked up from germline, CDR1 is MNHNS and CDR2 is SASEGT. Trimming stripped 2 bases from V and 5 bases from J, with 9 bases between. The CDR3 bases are TGTGCCAGCAGTGAACAGGGTAGAACTGAAGCTTTCTTT. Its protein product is CASSEQGRTEAFF.

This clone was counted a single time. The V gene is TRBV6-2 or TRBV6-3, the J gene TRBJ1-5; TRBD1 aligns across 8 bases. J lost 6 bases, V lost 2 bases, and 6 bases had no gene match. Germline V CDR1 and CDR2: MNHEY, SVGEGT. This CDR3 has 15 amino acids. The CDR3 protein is CASSYDRGSPQPQHF. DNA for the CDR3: TGTGCCAGCAGTTACGACAGGGGTTCCCCTCAGCCCCAGCATTTT.

CDR3 protein: CASSADKGVRYF. Here the CDR3 DNA reads TGTGCCAGCAGCGCCGACAAGGGGGTGCGGTACTTC. The chain recombines TRBV6-5 with TRBJ2-7, with D maybe TRBD1 (6 bases). The V and J ends lost 6 bases and 12 bases respectively, with 18 bases between them. In germline, CDR1 is MNHEY, CDR2 SVGAGI. The CDR3 loop spans 12 amino acids.

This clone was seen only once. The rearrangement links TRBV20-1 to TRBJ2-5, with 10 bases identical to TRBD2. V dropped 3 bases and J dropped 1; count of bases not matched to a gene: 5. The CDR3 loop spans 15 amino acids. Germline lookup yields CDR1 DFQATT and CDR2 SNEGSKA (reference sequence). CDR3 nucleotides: TGCAGTGCTAGTAGTCCTAGCGGGGGCCAAGAGACCCAGTACTTC. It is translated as CSASSPSGGQETQYF.

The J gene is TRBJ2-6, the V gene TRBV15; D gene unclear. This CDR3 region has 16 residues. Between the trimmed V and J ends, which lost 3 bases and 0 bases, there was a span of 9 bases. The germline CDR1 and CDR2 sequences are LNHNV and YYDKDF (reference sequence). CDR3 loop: CATSREGDSGANVLTF. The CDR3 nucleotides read TGTGCCACCAGCAGGGAAGGAGACTCTGGGGCCAACGTCCTGACTTTC. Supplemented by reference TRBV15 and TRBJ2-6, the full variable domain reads DAMVIQNPRYQVTQFGKPVTLSCSQTLNHNVMYWYQQKSSQAPKLLFHYYDKDFNNEADTPDNFQSRRPNTSFCFLDIRSPGLGDTAMYLCATSREGDSGANVLTFGAGSRLTVL.

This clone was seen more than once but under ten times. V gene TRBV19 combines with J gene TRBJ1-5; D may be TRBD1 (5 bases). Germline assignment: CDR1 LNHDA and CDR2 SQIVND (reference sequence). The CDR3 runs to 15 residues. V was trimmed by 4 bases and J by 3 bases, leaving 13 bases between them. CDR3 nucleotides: TGTGCCAGTAGTACGGAGGGACGCCCCAATCAGCCCCAGCATTTT. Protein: CASSTEGRPNQPQHF.

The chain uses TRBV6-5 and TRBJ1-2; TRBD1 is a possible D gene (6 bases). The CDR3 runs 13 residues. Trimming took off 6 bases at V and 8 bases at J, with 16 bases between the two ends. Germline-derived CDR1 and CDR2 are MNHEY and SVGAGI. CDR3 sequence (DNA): TGTGCCAGCAGCCGCGCAGGGGAGAGCGGCTACACCTTC. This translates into CASSRAGESGYTF.

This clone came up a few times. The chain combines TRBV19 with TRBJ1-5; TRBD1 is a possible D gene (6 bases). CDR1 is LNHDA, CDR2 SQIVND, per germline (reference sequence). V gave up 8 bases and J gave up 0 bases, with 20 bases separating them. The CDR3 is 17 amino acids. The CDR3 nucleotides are TGTGCCAGTGCCCCCGACACAGGGCTGTCTAGCAATCAGCCCCAGCATTTT. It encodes CASAPDTGLSSNQPQHF. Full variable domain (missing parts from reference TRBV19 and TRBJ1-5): DGGITQSPKYLFRKEGQNVTLSCEQNLNHDAMYWYRQDPGQGLRLIYYSQIVNDFQKGDIAEGYSVSREKKESFPLTVTSAQKNPTAFYLCASAPDTGLSSNQPQHFGDGTRLSIL.

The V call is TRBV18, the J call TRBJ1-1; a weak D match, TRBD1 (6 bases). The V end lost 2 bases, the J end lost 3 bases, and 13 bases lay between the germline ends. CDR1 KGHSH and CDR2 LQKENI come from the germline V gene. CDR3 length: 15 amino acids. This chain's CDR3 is CASSPGLGTHTEAFF. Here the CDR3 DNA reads TGTGCCAGCTCACCAGGTCTCGGGACACACACTGAAGCTTTCTTT. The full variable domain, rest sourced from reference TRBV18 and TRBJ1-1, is NAGVMQNPRHLVRRRGQEARLRCSPMKGHSHVYWYRQLPEEGLKFMVYLQKENIIDESGMPKERFSAEFPKEGPSILRIQQVVRGDSAAYFCASSPGLGTHTEAFFGQGTRLTVV.

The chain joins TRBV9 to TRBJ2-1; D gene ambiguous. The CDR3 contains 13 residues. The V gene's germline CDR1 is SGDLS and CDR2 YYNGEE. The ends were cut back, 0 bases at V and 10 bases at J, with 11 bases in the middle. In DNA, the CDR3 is TGTGCCAGCAGCGTAGATACAGATCTCGAGCAGTTCTTC. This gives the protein CASSVDTDLEQFF.

CDR3 sequence (DNA): TGTGCCAGCAGTTTACAATTTGGAAACACCATATATTTT. It translates to CASSLQFGNTIYF. The genes are TRBV27 and TRBJ1-3; D is undetermined. Germline V gene sequence: CDR1 MNHEY, CDR2 SMNVEV (reference sequence). The CDR3 contains 13 residues. Trimming cost V 2 bases and J 3 bases, with 5 bases left between them.

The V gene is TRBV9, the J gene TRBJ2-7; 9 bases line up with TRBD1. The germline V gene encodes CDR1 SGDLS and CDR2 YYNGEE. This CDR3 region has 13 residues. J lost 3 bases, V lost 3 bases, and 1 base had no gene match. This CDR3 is CASSGGQGYEQYF. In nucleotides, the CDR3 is TGTGCCAGCAGCGGGGGACAGGGCTACGAGCAGTACTTC.

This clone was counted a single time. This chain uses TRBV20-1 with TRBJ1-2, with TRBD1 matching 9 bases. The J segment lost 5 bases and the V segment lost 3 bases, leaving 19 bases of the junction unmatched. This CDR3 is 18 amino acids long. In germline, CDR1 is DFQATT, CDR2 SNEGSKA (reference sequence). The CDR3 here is CSASSLPGQGVQLYGYTF. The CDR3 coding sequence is TGCAGTGCTAGTTCTCTACCGGGACAGGGAGTCCAGCTTTATGGCTACACCTTC.

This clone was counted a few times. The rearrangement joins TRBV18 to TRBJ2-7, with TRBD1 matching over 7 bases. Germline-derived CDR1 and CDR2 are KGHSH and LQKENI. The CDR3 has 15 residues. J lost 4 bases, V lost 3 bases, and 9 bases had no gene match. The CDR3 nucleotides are TGTGCCAGCTCACCCGCCGGACAGGTGGGGTACGAGCAGTACTTC. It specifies CASSPAGQVGYEQYF.

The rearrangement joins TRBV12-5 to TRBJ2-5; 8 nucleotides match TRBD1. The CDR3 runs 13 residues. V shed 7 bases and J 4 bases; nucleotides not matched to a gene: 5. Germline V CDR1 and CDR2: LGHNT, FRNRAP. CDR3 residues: CASASDRGETQYF. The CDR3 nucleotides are TGTGCTAGTGCTTCAGACAGGGGAGAGACCCAGTACTTC.

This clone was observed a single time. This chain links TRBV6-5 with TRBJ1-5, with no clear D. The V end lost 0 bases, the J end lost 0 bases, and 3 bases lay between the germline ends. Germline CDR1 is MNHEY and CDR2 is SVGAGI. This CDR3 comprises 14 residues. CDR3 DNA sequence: TGTGCCAGCAGTTACTCCTATAGCAATCAGCCCCAGCATTTT. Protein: CASSYSYSNQPQHF.

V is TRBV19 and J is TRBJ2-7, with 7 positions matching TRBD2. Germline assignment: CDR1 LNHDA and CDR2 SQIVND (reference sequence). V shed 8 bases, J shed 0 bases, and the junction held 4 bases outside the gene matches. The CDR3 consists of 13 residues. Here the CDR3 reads CASQRGGSYEQYF. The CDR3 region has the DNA TGTGCCAGTCAGCGGGGCGGCTCCTACGAGCAGTACTTC.

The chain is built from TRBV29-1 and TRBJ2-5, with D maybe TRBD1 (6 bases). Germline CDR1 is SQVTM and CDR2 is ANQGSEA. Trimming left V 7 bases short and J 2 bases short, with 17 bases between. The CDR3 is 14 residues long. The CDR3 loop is CSGRGRGVQETQYF. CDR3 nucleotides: TGCAGCGGTCGTGGCAGGGGCGTTCAAGAGACCCAGTACTTC.

This chain's CDR3 is CASSQLPNNEQFF. The CDR3 region has the DNA TGTGCCAGCAGCCAACTACCCAACAATGAGCAGTTCTTC. The chain is built from TRBV3-1 (or the pseudogene TRBV3-2) and TRBJ2-1; no reliable D call. Germline CDR1 reads LGHDT; CDR2 reads YNNKEL (reference sequence). V lost 2 bases and J 5 bases, leaving 7 bases between the germline ends. The CDR3 totals 13 residues.

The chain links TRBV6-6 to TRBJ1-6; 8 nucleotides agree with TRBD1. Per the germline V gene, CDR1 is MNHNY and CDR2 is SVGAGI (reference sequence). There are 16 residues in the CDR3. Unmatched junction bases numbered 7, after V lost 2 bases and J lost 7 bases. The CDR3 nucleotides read TGTGCCAGCAGTTACAACCCACGGACAGGGAATTCACCCCTCCACTTT. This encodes CASSYNPRTGNSPLHF.

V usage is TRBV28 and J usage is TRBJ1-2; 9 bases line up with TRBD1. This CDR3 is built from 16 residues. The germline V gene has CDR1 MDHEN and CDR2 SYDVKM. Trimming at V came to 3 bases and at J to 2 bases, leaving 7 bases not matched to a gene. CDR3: CASSLRQGDGNYGYTF. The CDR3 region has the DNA TGTGCCAGCAGTTTGCGACAGGGGGACGGGAACTATGGCTACACCTTC.

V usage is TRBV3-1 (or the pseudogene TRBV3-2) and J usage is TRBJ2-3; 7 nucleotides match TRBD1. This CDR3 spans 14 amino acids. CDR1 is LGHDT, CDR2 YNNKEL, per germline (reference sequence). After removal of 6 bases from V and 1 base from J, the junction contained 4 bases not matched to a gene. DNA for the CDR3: TGTGCCAGCAGTCTGCAGGGGGGCACAGATACGCAGTATTTT. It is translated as CASSLQGGTDTQYF.

CDR3 loop: CASSPTTGTANYGYTF. CDR3 sequence (DNA): TGTGCCAGCAGCCCGACCACCGGGACAGCTAACTATGGCTACACCTTC. V is TRBV5-4 and J is TRBJ1-2, with 7 bases matching TRBD1. The CDR3 totals 16 residues. Per germline, CDR1 SGHNT and CDR2 YYREEE (reference sequence). V lost 4 bases and J lost 0; bases outside the gene matches: 9.

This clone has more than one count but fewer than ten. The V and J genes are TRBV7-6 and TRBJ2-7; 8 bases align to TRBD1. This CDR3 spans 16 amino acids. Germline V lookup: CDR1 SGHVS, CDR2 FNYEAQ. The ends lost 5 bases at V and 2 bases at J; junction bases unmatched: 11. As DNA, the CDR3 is TGTGCCAGCAGCCCCCGTCCCGGGACAGGTACCTACGAGCAGTACTTC. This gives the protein CASSPRPGTGTYEQYF.

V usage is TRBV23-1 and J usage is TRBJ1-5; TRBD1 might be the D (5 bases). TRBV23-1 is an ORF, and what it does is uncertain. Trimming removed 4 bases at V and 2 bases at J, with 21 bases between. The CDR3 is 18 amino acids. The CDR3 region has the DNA TGCGCCAGCAGTCTCGTGCCCAAAGGGGTCGTCGGCAATCAGCCCCAGCATTTT. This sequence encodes CASSLVPKGVVGNQPQHF.

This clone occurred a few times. CDR3: CASSSGTYNTGELFF. DNA for the CDR3: TGTGCCAGCAGCTCCGGGACTTATAACACCGGGGAGCTGTTTTTT. V gene TRBV7-9 combines with J gene TRBJ2-2; D might be TRBD2 (6 bases). Trimming took off 4 bases at V and 2 bases at J, with 11 bases between the two ends. The CDR3 runs to 15 residues. Germline V gene data show CDR1 as SEHNR and CDR2 as FQNEAQ (reference sequence).

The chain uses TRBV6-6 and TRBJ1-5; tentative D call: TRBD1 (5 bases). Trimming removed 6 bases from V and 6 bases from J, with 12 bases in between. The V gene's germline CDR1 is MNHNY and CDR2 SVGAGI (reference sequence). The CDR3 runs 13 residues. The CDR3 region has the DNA TGTGCCAGCAGCACAGGAGATCGTCAGCCCCAGCATTTT. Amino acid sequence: CASSTGDRQPQHF.

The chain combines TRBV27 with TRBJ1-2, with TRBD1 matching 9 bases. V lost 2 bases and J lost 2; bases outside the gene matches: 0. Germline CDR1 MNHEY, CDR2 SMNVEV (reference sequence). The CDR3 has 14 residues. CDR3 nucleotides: TGTGCCAGCAGTTTAGGGACAGGGAACTATGGCTACACCTTC. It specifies CASSLGTGNYGYTF.